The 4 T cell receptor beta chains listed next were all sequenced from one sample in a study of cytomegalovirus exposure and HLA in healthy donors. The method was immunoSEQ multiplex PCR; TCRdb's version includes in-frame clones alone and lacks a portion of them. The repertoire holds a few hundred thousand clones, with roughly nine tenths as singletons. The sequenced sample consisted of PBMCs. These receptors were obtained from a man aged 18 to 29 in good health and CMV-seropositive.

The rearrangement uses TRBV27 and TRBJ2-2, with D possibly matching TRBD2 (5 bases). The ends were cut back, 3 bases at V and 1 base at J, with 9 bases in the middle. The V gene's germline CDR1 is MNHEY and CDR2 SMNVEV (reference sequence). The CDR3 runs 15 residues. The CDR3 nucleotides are TGTGCCAGCAGTTTCGAGGGATTGAACACCGGGGAGCTGTTTTTT. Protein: CASSFEGLNTGELFF.

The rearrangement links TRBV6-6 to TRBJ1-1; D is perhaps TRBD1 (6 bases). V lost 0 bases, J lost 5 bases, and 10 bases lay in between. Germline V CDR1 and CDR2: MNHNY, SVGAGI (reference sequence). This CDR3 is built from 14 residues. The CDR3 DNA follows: TGTGCCAGCAGTTACTCGGGGGGCCGAACTGAAGCTTTCTTT. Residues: CASSYSGGRTEAFF.

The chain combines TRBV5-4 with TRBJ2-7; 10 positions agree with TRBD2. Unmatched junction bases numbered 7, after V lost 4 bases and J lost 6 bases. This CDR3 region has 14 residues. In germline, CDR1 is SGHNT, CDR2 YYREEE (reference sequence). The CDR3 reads CASSIPGLASEQYF. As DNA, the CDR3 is TGTGCCAGCAGCATACCGGGACTAGCGTCCGAGCAGTACTTC.

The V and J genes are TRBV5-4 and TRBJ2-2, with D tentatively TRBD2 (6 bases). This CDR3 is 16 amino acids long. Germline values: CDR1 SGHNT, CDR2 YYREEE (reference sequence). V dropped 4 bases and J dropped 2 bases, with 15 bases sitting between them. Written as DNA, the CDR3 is TGTGCCAGCAGCCTGCTTGCCGGGGGAAACACCGGGGAGCTGTTTTTT. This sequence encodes CASSLLAGGNTGELFF.